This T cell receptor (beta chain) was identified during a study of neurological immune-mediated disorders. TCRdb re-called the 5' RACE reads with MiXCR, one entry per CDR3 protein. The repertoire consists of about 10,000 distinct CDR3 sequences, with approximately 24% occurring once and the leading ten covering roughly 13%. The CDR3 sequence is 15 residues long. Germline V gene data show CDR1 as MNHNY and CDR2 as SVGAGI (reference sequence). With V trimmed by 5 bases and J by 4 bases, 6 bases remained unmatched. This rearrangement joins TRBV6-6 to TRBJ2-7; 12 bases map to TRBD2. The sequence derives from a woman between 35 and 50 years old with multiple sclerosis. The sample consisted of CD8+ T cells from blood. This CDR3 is CASSDSTSGGYEQYF. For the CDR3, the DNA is TGTGCCAGCAGTGATTCGACTAGCGGGGGATACGAGCAGTACTTC.